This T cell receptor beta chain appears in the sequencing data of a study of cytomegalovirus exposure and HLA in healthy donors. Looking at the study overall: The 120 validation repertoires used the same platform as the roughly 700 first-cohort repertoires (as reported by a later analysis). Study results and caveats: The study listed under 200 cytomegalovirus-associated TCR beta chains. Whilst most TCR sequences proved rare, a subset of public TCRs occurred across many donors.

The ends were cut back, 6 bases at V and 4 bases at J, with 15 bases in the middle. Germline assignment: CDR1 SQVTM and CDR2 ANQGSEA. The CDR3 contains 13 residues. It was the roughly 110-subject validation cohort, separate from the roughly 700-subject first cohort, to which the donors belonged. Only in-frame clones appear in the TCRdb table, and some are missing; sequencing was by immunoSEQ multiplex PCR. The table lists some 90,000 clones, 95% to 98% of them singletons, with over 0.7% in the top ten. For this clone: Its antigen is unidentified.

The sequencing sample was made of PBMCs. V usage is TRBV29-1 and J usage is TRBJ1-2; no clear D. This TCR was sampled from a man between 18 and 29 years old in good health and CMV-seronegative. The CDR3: CSVAPTGAYGYTF. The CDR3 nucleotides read TGCAGCGTGGCTCCGACGGGAGCCTATGGCTACACCTTC. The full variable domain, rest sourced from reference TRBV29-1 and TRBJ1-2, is SAVISQKPSRDICQRGTSLTIQCQVDSQVTMMFWYRQQPGQSLTLIATANQGSEATYESGFVIDKFPISRPNLTFSTLTVSNMSPEDSSIYLCSVAPTGAYGYTFGSGTRLTVV.